This entry is about one TCR beta chain. The antigen remains unidentified. The source of the sample is a study of cytomegalovirus exposure and HLA in healthy donors. Regarding the study as a whole: TCR sequences were mostly rare, though some public TCRs occurred in many donors. Cytomegalovirus-associated TCR beta chains were listed, numbering some 170. In a later analysis, a missense DCLRE1C variant was linked to TCR beta V- and J-gene trimming.

After removal of 3 bases from V and 5 bases from J, the junction contained 5 bases not matched to a gene. The CDR3 covers 15 residues. CDR1 and CDR2 (germline): SGHTA, FQGNSA. PCR amplification relied on 60 Vbeta primers (plus 13 Jbeta primers). Profiled with immunoSEQ multiplex PCR; TCRdb holds only in-frame clones, not every one. The sample includes under 150,000 clones, 60% to 70% of them seen just once. Nominally healthy donors were sampled, though unrecorded immune exposures were likely. The chain has TRBV7-2 and TRBJ2-7; TRBD2 matches 12 bases. Sample: PBMCs. This clonotype originated in a woman in her 40s in good health and CMV-seropositive. CDR3 sequence: CASSFLAGGSHEQYF. In DNA form, the CDR3 reads TGTGCCAGCAGCTTTCTAGCGGGAGGGTCCCACGAGCAGTACTTC.